A selection of T cell receptor beta chains follows, all from one sample in a study of shared clonotypes between healthy human individuals. Measured with immunoSEQ multiplex PCR; TCRdb has only the in-frame clones, and not every one. The table has 2 million to 2.5 million clones, under 95% seen once. The specimen was naive CD4+ T cells from PBMCs. The receptor source for this set is a man aged 18 to 29 in good health. Some clones in this sample may be carry-over from other donors' samples. The CDR3 runs from the conserved cysteine through the conserved F or W. D genes are given only for firm matches. Clone size is not always given. Where it is, it says once, few, many or a class for expanded clones.

j_call d_call clone_size v_call cdr3_aa cdr3_nt
TRBJ2-7 TRBD1 once TRBV6-5 CASSLDRAWNEQYF TGTGCCAGCAGTTTGGACAGGGCGTGGAACGAGCAGTACTTC
TRBJ2-7 - - TRBV6-1 CASSELYEQYF TGTGCCAGCAGTGAACTCTACGAGCAGTACTTC
TRBJ2-3 TRBD2 - TRBV11-2 CASSLSRGGTDTQYF TGTGCCAGCAGCTTATCCCGGGGGGGCACAGATACGCAGTATTTT
TRBJ2-3 TRBD1 - TRBV5-1 CASSPPGQDTDTQYF TGCGCCAGCAGCCCCCCGGGACAGGACACAGATACGCAGTATTTT
TRBJ1-2 TRBD1 - TRBV28 CASSPGDRNYGYTF TGTGCCAGCAGCCCTGGGGACAGAAACTATGGCTACACCTTC
TRBJ1-4 - - TRBV30 CAWTPARATNEKLFF TGTGCCTGGACGCCCGCAAGGGCAACTAATGAAAAACTGTTTTTT
TRBJ2-1 TRBD1 - TRBV28 CASSWNRGRVDNEQFF TGTGCCAGCAGTTGGAACAGGGGAAGGGTGGACAATGAGCAGTTCTTC
TRBJ2-7 TRBD1 - TRBV15 CATSINRDSIYEQYF TGTGCCACCAGCATAAATCGGGACAGTATCTACGAGCAGTACTTC
TRBJ1-2 - - TRBV6-5 CASSNPGEPGYTF TGTGCCAGCAGTAACCCTGGGGAGCCTGGCTACACCTTC
TRBJ1-1 TRBD1 - TRBV7-9 CASSSQGDMAEAFF TGTGCCAGCAGCTCACAGGGGGACATGGCTGAAGCTTTCTTT
TRBJ1-5 TRBD1 - TRBV7-2 CASSFQQGTVAFF TGTGCCAGCAGCTTCCAACAAGGGACAGTAGCCTTTTTT
TRBJ2-3 - - TRBV5-1 CASSFLHGGTDTQYF TGCGCCAGCAGCTTCCTGCATGGAGGGACAGATACGCAGTATTTT
TRBJ1-5 TRBD1 - TRBV7-8 CASSGTGAFSNQPQHF TGTGCCAGCTCTGGGACAGGGGCCTTTAGCAATCAGCCCCAGCATTTT
TRBJ2-7 TRBD1 - TRBV28 CASCSGQGGSYEQYF TGTGCCAGCTGCAGCGGACAGGGGGGAAGCTACGAGCAGTACTTC
TRBJ2-2 - - TRBV10-3 CAISVKGAGELFF TGTGCCATCAGTGTAAAGGGCGCCGGGGAGCTGTTTTTT
TRBJ1-2 - - TRBV18 CASSPTGENYGYTF TGTGCCAGCTCACCCACGGGGGAGAACTATGGCTACACCTTC
TRBJ2-5 - - TRBV6-5 CASSHRLGFETQYF TGTGCCAGCAGTCATCGACTGGGTTTCGAGACCCAGTACTTC
TRBJ2-7 - once TRBV6-4 CASSHTHTSYEQYF TGTGCCAGCAGCCATACCCACACCAGTTACGAGCAGTACTTC
TRBJ2-1 - - TRBV11-2 CASSMGARNEQFF TGTGCCAGCAGCATGGGGGCGCGGAATGAGCAGTTCTTC
TRBJ1-1 - - TRBV30 CAWSETGLTEAFF TGTGCCTGGAGTGAGACAGGCCTCACTGAAGCTTTCTTT
TRBJ2-2 - - TRBV18 CASSPDRGRIGELFF TGTGCCAGCTCACCGGACAGAGGGCGCATCGGGGAGCTGTTTTTT
TRBJ2-7 - - TRBV28 CASRRGYEQYF TGTGCCAGCAGACGTGGGTACGAGCAGTACTTC
TRBJ1-1 - few TRBV7-9 CASSLRDTEAFF TGTGCCAGCAGCCTCCGGGACACTGAAGCTTTCTTT
TRBJ1-3 - - TRBV29-1 CSASEDGGNTIYF TGCAGCGCATCCGAGGACGGTGGAAACACCATATATTTT
TRBJ2-2 - - TRBV5-6 CASSLYGTKDTGELFF TGTGCCAGCAGCTTGTACGGGACAAAGGACACCGGGGAGCTGTTTTTT
TRBJ2-2 TRBD1 - TRBV27 CASSSLGTATGELFF TGTGCCAGCAGTTCTCTAGGGACAGCCACCGGGGAGCTGTTTTTT
TRBJ2-7 - - TRBV15 CATSRDSEGDYEQYF TGTGCCACCAGCAGAGATTCCGAGGGGGACTACGAGCAGTACTTC
TRBJ2-7 - - TRBV5-1 CASSPLEAGEQYF TGCGCCAGCAGCCCACTGGAGGCGGGGGAGCAGTACTTC
TRBJ1-2 - few TRBV5-4 CASSLADTGYTF TGTGCCAGCAGCTTGGCCGACACGGGCTACACCTTC
TRBJ1-5 TRBD1 - TRBV6-1 CASNLGQARQPQHF TGTGCCAGCAACCTAGGACAGGCGAGGCAGCCCCAGCATTTT
TRBJ1-5 - - TRBV5-1 CASSQTGGEEPQHF TGCGCCAGCAGCCAGACGGGGGGTGAGGAGCCCCAGCATTTT
TRBJ2-5 - - TRBV28 CASSLGGAQQETQYF TGTGCCAGCAGTTTAGGTGGGGCACAGCAAGAGACCCAGTACTTC
TRBJ1-2 - once TRBV12-1 CASSPCEVGHYGYTF TGTGCCAGCAGCCCCTGCGAGGTAGGCCACTATGGCTACACCTTC
TRBJ1-1 TRBD1 - TRBV27 CASISGGEGTEAFF TGTGCCAGCATCTCAGGGGGCGAAGGCACTGAAGCTTTCTTT
TRBJ2-2 TRBD1 - TRBV10-3 CAISVSGTGGSNTGELFF TGTGCCATCAGTGTTTCCGGGACAGGGGGCTCCAACACCGGGGAGCTGTTTTTT
TRBJ2-1 TRBD1 - TRBV28 CATTSGQGLRTAADEQFF TGTGCCACGACCTCAGGACAGGGCTTGAGGACTGCGGCGGATGAGCAGTTCTTC
TRBJ2-1 TRBD2 - TRBV19 CASHRASGIGDEQFF TGTGCCAGCCACCGGGCTAGCGGGATTGGGGATGAGCAGTTCTTC
TRBJ1-1 - - TRBV6-1 CASNRRGALNTEAFF TGTGCCAGCAACAGGAGAGGGGCCTTGAACACTGAAGCTTTCTTT
TRBJ2-1 TRBD1 - TRBV28 CASSTGTGSYNEQFF TGTGCCAGCAGCACCGGGACAGGTTCCTACAATGAGCAGTTCTTC
TRBJ1-1 - - TRBV28 CASSSIFPTLEGAEAFF TGTGCCAGCAGTTCGATCTTCCCGACCCTGGAAGGGGCTGAAGCTTTCTTT
TRBJ2-7 - - TRBV27 CASSSGTTIAYEQYF TGTGCCAGCAGTTCCGGAACTACCATAGCCTACGAGCAGTACTTC
TRBJ2-1 - - TRBV5-1 CASSPLVGENHNEQFF TGCGCCAGCAGCCCCCTGGTGGGGGAGAACCACAATGAGCAGTTCTTC
TRBJ1-5 TRBD1 - TRBV6-1 CASSEETGYNQPQHF TGTGCCAGCAGTGAGGAGACAGGGTACAATCAGCCCCAGCATTTT
TRBJ2-3 - - TRBV10-3 CAMQQQGTDTQYF TGTGCCATGCAACAACAGGGAACAGATACGCAGTATTTT
TRBJ2-5 TRBD1 - TRBV29-1 CSVRDSLQETQYF TGCAGCGTCCGGGACAGTCTTCAAGAGACCCAGTACTTC
TRBJ2-3 TRBD1 - TRBV7-6 CASSTGGQGVGTQYF TGTGCCAGCAGCACAGGGGGACAGGGAGTGGGTACGCAGTATTTT
TRBJ2-1 - - TRBV5-5 CASSFWIPGDNEQFF TGTGCCAGCAGCTTCTGGATCCCAGGGGACAATGAGCAGTTCTTC
TRBJ1-2 TRBD1 - TRBV7-9 CASSLGGQTWGYTF TGTGCCAGCAGCTTAGGGGGACAGACATGGGGCTACACCTTC
TRBJ2-7 TRBD1 - TRBV4-1 CASSPRGGPSEQYF TGCGCCAGCAGCCCTCGAGGGGGCCCTAGCGAGCAGTACTTC
TRBJ2-2 - - TRBV7-2 CASSLFPAVTGELFF TGTGCCAGCAGCTTATTTCCTGCTGTGACCGGGGAGCTGTTTTTT
TRBJ2-7 - - TRBV5-1 CASSLDRAPSYEQYF TGCGCCAGCAGCTTGGACAGGGCACCTTCCTACGAGCAGTACTTC
TRBJ2-1 - - TRBV5-1 CASSLSGLPAYNEQFF TGCGCCAGCAGCTTATCGGGACTCCCAGCCTACAATGAGCAGTTCTTC
TRBJ1-2 - once TRBV11-2 CASSLGGKSWGYTF TGTGCCAGCAGCTTAGGTGGAAAGTCTTGGGGCTACACCTTC